This T cell receptor beta chain was identified in a study of blood T cell repertoires in COVID-19. Produced via immunoSEQ multiplex PCR; TCRdb's table is partial and in-frame only. Of 150,000 to 200,000 clones in the sample, roughly 91% were seen once. Unmatched junction bases numbered 8, after V lost 2 bases and J lost 5 bases. Germline V gene sequence: CDR1 MNHEY, CDR2 SVGEGT. This CDR3 is built from 16 residues. This TCR was recovered from a human donor in a cohort sampled during active COVID-19. The sequenced sample consisted of peripheral blood. The gene calls are TRBV6-2 or TRBV6-3 and TRBJ1-5, with 8 bases fitting TRBD1. The chain's CDR3 is CASSYPTGGVDQPQHF. CDR3 nucleotide sequence: TGTGCCAGCAGTTACCCCACAGGGGGAGTTGATCAGCCCCAGCATTTT.